One sample yielded the 12 T cell receptor beta chains listed below, sequenced in a study of blood T cell repertoires in COVID-19. Clones were sequenced by immunoSEQ multiplex PCR, and TCRdb holds only the in-frame ones, with some missing. This sample has around 82,000 clones, with 70% to 90% found just once. Sequencing input: peripheral blood. These receptors were obtained from a man older than 75 with COVID-19, enrolled during active disease.

This rearrangement joins TRBV9 to TRBJ2-2; tentative D call: TRBD1 (5 bases). CDR1 is SGDLS, CDR2 YYNGEE, per germline. The CDR3 has 13 residues. V lost 0 bases, J lost 5 bases, and 5 bases lay in between. CDR3: CASSVAGTGELFF. The CDR3 bases are TGTGCCAGCAGCGTAGCAGGGACCGGGGAGCTGTTTTTT.

V and J are TRBV27 and TRBJ1-3, with 8 bases fitting TRBD1. This CDR3 has 16 amino acids. The germline gives CDR1 MNHEY, CDR2 SMNVEV (reference sequence). J lost 0 bases, V lost 8 bases, and 9 bases had no gene match. The CDR3 is CASADRGPNSGNTIYF. In nucleotides, the CDR3 is TGTGCCAGCGCCGACAGGGGCCCGAACTCTGGAAACACCATATATTTT.

This clone was seen only a few times. V and J are TRBV12-3 or TRBV12-4 and TRBJ1-1; D call uncertain. The V end lost 2 bases, the J end lost 11 bases, and 12 bases lay between the germline ends. The CDR3 is 12 amino acids. The CDR3 is CASSLMPSRAFF. CDR3 DNA sequence: TGTGCCAGCAGTTTAATGCCTAGCCGTGCTTTCTTT.

The chain uses TRBV19 and TRBJ1-6; no reliable D call. Per the germline V gene, CDR1 is LNHDA and CDR2 is SQIVND (reference sequence). The CDR3 totals 13 residues. Trimming pared 3 bases from V and 7 bases from J, leaving 7 bases between. CDR3 amino acids: CASSITVNSPLHF. DNA of the CDR3: TGTGCCAGTAGTATCACAGTGAATTCACCCCTCCACTTT.

The gene calls are TRBV10-3 and TRBJ1-5, with D maybe TRBD1 (6 bases). V shed 3 bases and J shed 1 base, with 16 bases lying between them. This CDR3 has 17 amino acids. CDR1 and CDR2 from the germline V gene are ENHRY and SYGVKD. CDR3 DNA: TGTGCCATCAGTGATTCTCGGGGGGGGCGAAGCAATCAGCCCCAGCATTTT. Translation: CAISDSRGGRSNQPQHF.

The chain employs TRBV2 and TRBJ2-7, with a tentative D call TRBD1 (7 bases). The V end was cut by 1 base, the J end by 4 bases, with 17 bases between. Germline assignment: CDR1 SNHLY and CDR2 FYNNEI. The CDR3 totals 16 residues. CDR3 region: CASSEGRDSRVYEQYF. CDR3 coding DNA: TGTGCCAGCAGTGAAGGGCGGGACAGCCGCGTTTACGAGCAGTACTTC.

The genes are TRBV5-1 and TRBJ1-2; D uncertain. CDR1 and CDR2 (germline): SGHRS, YFSETQ. V was cut by 2 bases and J by 6 bases, with 23 bases left in between. The CDR3 is made up of 17 amino acids. The chain's CDR3 is CASSFSTLAEGWNGYTF. The DNA for the CDR3 is TGCGCCAGCAGCTTTAGTACTTTGGCGGAGGGTTGGAATGGCTACACCTTC. Based on the CDR3 plus reference TRBV5-1 and TRBJ1-2, the full variable domain is KAGVTQTPRYLIKTRGQQVTLSCSPISGHRSVSWYQQTPGQGLQFLFEYFSETQRNKGNFPGRFSGRQFSNSRSEMNVSTLELGDSALYLCASSFSTLAEGWNGYTFGSGTRLTVV.

For this clone: The sample contains more than one DNA sequence encoding this CDR3. This chain's CDR3 is CASSQGRETQYF. Here the CDR3 DNA reads TGTGCCAGCAGCCAGGGGAGGGAGACCCAGTACTTC. The J gene is TRBJ2-5, the V gene TRBV3-1 (or the pseudogene TRBV3-2); tentatively, D is TRBD2 (6 bases). V was shortened by 3 bases and J by 5 bases, with 7 bases between the two germline ends. Germline CDR1 LGHDT, CDR2 YNNKEL (reference sequence). The CDR3 runs 12 residues.

The V call is TRBV7-9, the J call TRBJ1-2, with D tentatively TRBD1 (6 bases). The CDR3 contains 15 residues. Trimming took off 6 bases at V and 0 bases at J, with 14 bases between the two ends. Germline V CDR1 and CDR2: SEHNR, FQNEAQ (reference sequence). As DNA, the CDR3 is TGTGCCAGCAGTCCCGAGACAGGACCTAACTATGGCTACACCTTC. Translating gives CASSPETGPNYGYTF.

V usage is TRBV4-1 and J usage is TRBJ2-2, with a tentative D call TRBD1 (5 bases). V lost 1 base, J lost 1 base, and 10 bases lay in between. CDR3 size: 16 residues. Per germline, CDR1 MGHRA and CDR2 YSYEKL. This chain's CDR3 is CASSQAAGLNTGELFF. CDR3 nucleotide sequence: TGCGCCAGCAGCCAAGCGGCAGGGCTGAACACCGGGGAGCTGTTTTTT.

The chain recombines TRBV6-5 with TRBJ2-3; TRBD2 matches 8 bases. The V and J ends lost 6 bases and 5 bases, in that order; junction bases with no gene match: 10. The CDR3 is made up of 15 amino acids. Germline lookup yields CDR1 MNHEY and CDR2 SVGAGI. The CDR3 nucleotides read TGTGCCAGCAGCGGACCGGGACTAGGTCAAGATACGCAGTATTTT. Its translation: CASSGPGLGQDTQYF.

The chain is built from TRBV18 and TRBJ2-1, with TRBD1 matching 7 bases. Per the germline V gene, CDR1 is KGHSH and CDR2 is LQKENI. This CDR3 is built from 14 residues. V was clipped by 4 bases and J by 8 bases; unmatched bases: 8. The chain's CDR3 is CASSQSTGLDEQFF. The CDR3 DNA is TGTGCCAGCTCACAGTCGACAGGGTTGGATGAGCAGTTCTTC.